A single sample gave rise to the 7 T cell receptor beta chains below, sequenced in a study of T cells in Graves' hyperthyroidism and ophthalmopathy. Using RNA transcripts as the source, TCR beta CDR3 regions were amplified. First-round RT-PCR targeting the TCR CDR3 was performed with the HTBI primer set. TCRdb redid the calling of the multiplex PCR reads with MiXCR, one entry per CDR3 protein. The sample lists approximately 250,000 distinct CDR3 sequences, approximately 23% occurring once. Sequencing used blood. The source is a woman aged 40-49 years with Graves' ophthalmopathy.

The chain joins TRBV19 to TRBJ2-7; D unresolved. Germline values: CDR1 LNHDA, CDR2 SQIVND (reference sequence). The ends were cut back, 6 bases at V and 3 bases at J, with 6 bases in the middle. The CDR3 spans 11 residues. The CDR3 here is CASRQVYEQYF. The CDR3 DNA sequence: TGTGCCAGTAGGCAGGTCTACGAGCAGTACTTC.

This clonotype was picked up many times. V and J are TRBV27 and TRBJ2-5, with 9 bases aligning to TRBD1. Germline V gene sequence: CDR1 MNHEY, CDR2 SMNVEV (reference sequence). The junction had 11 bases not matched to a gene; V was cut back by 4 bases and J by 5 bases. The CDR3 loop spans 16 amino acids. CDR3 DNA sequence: TGTGCCAGCAGTTCAGACCGGTGGGACAGGGAGGAGACCCAGTACTTC. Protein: CASSSDRWDREETQYF.

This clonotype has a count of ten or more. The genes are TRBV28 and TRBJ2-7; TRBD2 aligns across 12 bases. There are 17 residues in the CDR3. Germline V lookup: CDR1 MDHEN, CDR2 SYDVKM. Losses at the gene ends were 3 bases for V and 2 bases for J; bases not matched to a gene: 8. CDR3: CASSFLGLAGTPYEQYF. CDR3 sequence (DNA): TGTGCCAGCAGTTTTTTAGGACTAGCGGGGACCCCCTACGAGCAGTACTTC.

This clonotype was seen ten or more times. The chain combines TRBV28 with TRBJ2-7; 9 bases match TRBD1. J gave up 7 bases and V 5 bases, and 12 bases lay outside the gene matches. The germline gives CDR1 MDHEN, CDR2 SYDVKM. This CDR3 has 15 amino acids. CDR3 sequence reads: CASSPSGQGGWEQYF. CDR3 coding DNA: TGTGCCAGCAGTCCATCGGGACAGGGCGGTTGGGAGCAGTACTTC. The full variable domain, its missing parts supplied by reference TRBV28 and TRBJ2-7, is DVKVTQSSRYLVKRTGEKVFLECVQDMDHENMFWYRQDPGLGLRLIYFSYDVKMKEKGDIPEGYSVSREKKERFSLILESASTNQTSMYLCASSPSGQGGWEQYFGPGTRLTVT.

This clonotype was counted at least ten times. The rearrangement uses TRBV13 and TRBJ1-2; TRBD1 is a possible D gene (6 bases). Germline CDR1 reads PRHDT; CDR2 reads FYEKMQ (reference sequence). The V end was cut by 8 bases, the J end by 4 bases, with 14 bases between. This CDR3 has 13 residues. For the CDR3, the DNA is TGTGCCAGCGAACAGGGAAGTAGCTATGGCTACACCTTC. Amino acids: CASEQGSSYGYTF.

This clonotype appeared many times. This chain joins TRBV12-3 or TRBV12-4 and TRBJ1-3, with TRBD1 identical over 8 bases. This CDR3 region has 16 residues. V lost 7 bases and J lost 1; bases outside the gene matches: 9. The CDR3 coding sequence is TGTGCCAGCAACTCCGGGACAGGATTTTCTGGAAACACCATATATTTT. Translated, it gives CASNSGTGFSGNTIYF.

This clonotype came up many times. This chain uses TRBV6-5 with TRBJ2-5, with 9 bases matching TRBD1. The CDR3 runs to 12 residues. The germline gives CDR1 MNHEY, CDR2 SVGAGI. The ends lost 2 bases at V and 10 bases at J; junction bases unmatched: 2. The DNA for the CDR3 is TGTGCCAGCAGTTACCCGGGACAGGGCCAGTACTTC. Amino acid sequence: CASSYPGQGQYF.